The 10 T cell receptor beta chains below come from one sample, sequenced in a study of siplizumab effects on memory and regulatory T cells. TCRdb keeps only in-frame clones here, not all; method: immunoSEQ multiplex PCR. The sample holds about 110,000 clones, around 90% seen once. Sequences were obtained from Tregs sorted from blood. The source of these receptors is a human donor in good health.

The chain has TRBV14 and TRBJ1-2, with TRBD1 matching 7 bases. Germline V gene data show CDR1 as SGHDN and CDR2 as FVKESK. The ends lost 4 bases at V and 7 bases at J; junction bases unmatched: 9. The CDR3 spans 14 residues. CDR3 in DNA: TGTGCCAGCAGCCGCGAGAGAACAGGGGCTGGCTACACCTTC. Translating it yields CASSRERTGAGYTF.

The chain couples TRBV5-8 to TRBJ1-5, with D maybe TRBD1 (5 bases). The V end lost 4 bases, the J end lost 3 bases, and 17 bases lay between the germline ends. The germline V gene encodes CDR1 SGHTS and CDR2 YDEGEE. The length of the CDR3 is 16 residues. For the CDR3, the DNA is TGTGCCAGCAGCCTACTCGTGGGGGGGATCAATCAGCCCCAGCATTTT. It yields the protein CASSLLVGGINQPQHF.

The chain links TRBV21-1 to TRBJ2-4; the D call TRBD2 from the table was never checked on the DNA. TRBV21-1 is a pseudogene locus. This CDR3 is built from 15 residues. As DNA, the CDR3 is TGTGCCAGCAGCTCCCGACTAGCGGTCAAAAACATTCAGTACTTC. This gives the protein CASSSRLAVKNIQYF.

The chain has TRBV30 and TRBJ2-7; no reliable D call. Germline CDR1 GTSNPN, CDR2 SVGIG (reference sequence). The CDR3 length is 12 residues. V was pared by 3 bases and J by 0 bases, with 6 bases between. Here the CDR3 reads CAWRQSSYEQYF. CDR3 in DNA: TGTGCCTGGAGGCAAAGCTCCTACGAGCAGTACTTC. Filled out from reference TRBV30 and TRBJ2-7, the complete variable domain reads SQTIHQWPATLVQPVGSPLSLECTVEGTSNPNLYWYRQAAGRGLQLLFYSVGIGQISSEVPQNLSASRPQDRQFILSSKKLLLSDSGFYLCAWRQSSYEQYFGPGTRLTVT.

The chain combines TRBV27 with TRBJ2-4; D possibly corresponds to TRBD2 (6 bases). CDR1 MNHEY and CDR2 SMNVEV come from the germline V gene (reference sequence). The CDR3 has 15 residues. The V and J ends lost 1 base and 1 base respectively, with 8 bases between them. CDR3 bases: TGTGCCAGCAGTTTATTCCGGGGGGCCAAAAACATTCAGTACTTC. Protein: CASSLFRGAKNIQYF.

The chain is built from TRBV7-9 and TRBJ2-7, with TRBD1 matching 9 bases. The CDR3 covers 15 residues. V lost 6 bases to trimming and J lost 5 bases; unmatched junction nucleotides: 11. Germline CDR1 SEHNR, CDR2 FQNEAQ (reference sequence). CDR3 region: CASSFDRGAWDEQYF. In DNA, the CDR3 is TGTGCCAGCAGTTTCGACAGGGGGGCATGGGACGAGCAGTACTTC. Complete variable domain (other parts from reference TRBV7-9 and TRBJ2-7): DTGVSQNPRHKITKRGQNVTFRCDPISEHNRLYWYRQTLGQGPEFLTYFQNEAQLEKSRLLSDRFSAERPKGSFSTLEIQRTEQGDSAMYLCASSFDRGAWDEQYFGPGTRLTVT.

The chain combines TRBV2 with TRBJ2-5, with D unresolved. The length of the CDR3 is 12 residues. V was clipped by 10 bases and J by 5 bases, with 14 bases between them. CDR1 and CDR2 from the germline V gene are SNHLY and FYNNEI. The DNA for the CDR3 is TGTGCCACTCCTAATAGCTGGGAGACCCAGTACTTC. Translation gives CATPNSWETQYF.

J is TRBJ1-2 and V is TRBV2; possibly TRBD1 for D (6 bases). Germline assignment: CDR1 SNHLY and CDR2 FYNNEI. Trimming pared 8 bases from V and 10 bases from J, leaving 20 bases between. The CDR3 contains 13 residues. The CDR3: CASLEDPRGAYTF. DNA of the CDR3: TGTGCCAGCCTCGAGGACCCCCGGGGGGCCTACACCTTC.

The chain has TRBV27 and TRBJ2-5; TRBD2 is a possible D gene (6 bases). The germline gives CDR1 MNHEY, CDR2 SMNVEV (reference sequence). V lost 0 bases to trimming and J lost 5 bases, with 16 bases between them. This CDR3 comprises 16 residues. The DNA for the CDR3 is TGTGCCAGCAGTTTATCGGCAGGAGGGGATAAGGAGACCCAGTACTTC. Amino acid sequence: CASSLSAGGDKETQYF.

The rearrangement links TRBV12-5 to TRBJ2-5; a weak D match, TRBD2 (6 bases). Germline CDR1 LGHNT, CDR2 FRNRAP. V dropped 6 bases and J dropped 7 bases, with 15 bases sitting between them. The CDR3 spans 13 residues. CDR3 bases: TGTGCTAGTGGACCGGCGGGGTCCTGGACCCAGTACTTC. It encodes CASGPAGSWTQYF.